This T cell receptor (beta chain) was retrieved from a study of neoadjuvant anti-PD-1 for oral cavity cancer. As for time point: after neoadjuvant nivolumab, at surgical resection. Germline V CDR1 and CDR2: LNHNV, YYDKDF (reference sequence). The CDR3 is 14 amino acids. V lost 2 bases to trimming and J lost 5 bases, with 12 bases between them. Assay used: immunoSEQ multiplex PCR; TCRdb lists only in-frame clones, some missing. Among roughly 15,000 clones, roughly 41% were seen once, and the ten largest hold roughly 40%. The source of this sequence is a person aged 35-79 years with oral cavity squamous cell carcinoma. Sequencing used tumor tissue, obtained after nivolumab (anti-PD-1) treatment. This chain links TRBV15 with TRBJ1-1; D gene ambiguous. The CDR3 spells CATSRNSIGTEAFF. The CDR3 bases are TGTGCCACCAGCAGAAACTCCATTGGTACTGAAGCTTTCTTT.